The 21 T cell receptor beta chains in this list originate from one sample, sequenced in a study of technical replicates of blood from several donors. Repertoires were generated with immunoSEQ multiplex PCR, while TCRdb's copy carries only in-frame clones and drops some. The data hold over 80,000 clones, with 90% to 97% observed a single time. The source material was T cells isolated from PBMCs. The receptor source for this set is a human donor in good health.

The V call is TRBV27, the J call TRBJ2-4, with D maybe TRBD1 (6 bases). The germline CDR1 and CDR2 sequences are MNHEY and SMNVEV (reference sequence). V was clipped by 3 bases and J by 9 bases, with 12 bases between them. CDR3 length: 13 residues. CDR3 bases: TGTGCCAGCAGTTTGGCGCAGGGGAGCATTCAGTACTTC. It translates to CASSLAQGSIQYF.

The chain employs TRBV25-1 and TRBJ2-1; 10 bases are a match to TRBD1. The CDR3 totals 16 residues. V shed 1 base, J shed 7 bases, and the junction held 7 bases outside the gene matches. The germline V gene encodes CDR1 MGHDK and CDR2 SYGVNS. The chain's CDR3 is CASSESLMDRGNEQFF. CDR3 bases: TGTGCCAGCAGTGAATCACTAATGGACAGGGGGAATGAGCAGTTCTTC.

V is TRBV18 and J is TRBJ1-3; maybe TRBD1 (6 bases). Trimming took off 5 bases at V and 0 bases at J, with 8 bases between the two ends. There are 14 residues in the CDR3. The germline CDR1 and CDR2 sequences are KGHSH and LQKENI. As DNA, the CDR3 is TGTGCCAGCTCAACGGACAGCTCTGGAAACACCATATATTTT. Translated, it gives CASSTDSSGNTIYF.

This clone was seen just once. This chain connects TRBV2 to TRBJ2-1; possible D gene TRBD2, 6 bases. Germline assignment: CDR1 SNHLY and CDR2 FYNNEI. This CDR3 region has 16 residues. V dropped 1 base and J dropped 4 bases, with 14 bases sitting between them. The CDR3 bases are TGTGCCAGCAGTGAAGGCGGGATTTCGGGTTACAATGAGCAGTTCTTC. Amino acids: CASSEGGISGYNEQFF. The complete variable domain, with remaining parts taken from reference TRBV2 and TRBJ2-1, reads EPEVTQTPSHQVTQMGQEVILRCVPISNHLYFYWYRQILGQKVEFLVSFYNNEISEKSEIFDDQFSVERPDGSNFTLKIRSTKLEDSAMYFCASSEGGISGYNEQFFGPGTRLTVL.

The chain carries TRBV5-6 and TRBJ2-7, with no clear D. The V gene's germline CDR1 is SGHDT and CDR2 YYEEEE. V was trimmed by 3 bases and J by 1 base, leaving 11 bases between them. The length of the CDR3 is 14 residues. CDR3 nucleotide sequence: TGTGCCAGCAGCTCCGTTGACAAGTCCTACGAGCAGTACTTC. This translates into CASSSVDKSYEQYF.

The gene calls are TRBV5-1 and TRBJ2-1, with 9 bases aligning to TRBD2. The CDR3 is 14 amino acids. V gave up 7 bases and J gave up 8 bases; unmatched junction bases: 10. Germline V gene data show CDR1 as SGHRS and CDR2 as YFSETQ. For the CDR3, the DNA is TGCGCCAGCGAGGGGCTAGCGGGAAGGGATGAGCAGTTCTTC. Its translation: CASEGLAGRDEQFF.

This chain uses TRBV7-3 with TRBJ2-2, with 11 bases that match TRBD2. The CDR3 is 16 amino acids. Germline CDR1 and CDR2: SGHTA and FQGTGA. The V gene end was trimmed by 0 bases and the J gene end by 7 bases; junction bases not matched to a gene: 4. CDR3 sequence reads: CASSLTLAGAGGELFF. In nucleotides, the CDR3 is TGTGCCAGCAGCTTAACACTAGCGGGAGCAGGCGGGGAGCTGTTTTTT.

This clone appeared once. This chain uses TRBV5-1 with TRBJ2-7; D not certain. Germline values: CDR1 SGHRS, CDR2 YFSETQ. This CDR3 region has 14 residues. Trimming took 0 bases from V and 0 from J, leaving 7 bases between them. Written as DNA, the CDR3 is TGCGCCAGCAGCTTGGACGGGTTCTCCTACGAGCAGTACTTC. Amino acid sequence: CASSLDGFSYEQYF.

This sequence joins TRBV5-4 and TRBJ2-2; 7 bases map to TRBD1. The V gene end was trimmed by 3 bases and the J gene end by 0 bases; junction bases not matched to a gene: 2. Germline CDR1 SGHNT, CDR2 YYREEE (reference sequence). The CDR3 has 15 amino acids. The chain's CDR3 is CASSYQGANTGELFF. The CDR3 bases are TGTGCCAGCAGCTACCAGGGGGCGAACACCGGGGAGCTGTTTTTT.

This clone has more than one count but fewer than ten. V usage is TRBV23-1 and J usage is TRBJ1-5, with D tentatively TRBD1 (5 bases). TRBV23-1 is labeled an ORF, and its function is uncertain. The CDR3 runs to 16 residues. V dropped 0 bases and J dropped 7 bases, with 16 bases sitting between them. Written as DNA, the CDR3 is TGCGCCAGCAGTCAATCTTATTCGGGCAGGGCCCAGCCCCAGCATTTT. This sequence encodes CASSQSYSGRAQPQHF.

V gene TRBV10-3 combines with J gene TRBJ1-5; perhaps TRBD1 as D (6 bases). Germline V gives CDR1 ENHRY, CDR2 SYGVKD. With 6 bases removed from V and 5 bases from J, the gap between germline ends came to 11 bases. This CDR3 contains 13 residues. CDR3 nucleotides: TGTGCCATCAGGGACAGCAGAGATCAGCCCCAGCATTTT. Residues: CAIRDSRDQPQHF.

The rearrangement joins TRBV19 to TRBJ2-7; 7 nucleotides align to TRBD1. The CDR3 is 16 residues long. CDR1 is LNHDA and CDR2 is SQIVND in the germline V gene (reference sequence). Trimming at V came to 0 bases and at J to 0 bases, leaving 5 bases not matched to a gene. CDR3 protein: CASSIDWDSSSYEQYF. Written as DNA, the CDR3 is TGTGCCAGTAGTATAGATTGGGACAGCAGCTCCTACGAGCAGTACTTC.

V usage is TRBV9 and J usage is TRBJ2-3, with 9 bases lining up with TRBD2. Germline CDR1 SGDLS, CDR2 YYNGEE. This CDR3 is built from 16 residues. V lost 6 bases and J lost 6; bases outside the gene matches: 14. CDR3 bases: TGTGCCAGCACCGCTTTGCGGGAGGGCGGGGTGGATACGCAGTATTTT. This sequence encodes CASTALREGGVDTQYF. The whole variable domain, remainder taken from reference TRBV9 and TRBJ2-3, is DSGVTQTPKHLITATGQRVTLRCSPRSGDLSVYWYQQSLDQGLQFLIQYYNGEERAKGNILERFSAQQFPDLHSELNLSSLELGDSALYFCASTALREGGVDTQYFGPGTRLTVL.

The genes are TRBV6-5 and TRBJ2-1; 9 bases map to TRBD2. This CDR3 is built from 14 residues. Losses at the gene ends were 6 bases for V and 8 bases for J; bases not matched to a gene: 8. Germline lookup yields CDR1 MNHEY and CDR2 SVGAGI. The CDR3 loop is CASRFLAGADEQFF. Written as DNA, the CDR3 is TGTGCCAGCAGGTTCTTAGCGGGAGCCGATGAGCAGTTCTTC.

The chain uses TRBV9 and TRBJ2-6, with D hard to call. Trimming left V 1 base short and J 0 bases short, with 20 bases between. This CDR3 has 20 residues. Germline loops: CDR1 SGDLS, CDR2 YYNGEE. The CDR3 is CASSVYLSPPQTSGANVLTF. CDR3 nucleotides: TGTGCCAGCAGCGTATATCTGAGTCCACCTCAAACCTCTGGGGCCAACGTCCTGACTTTC.

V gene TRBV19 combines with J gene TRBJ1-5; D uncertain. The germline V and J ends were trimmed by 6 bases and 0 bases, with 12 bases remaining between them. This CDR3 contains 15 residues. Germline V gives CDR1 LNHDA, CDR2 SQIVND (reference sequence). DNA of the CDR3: TGTGCCAGTAGCTGGCAGTCCCATAGCAATCAGCCCCAGCATTTT. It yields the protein CASSWQSHSNQPQHF.

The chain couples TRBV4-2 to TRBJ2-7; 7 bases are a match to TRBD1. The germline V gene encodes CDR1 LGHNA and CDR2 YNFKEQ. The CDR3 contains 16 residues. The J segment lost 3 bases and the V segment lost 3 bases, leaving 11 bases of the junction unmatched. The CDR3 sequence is CASSHHPGTVYYEQYF. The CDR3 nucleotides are TGTGCCAGCAGCCACCACCCGGGGACAGTCTACTACGAGCAGTACTTC.

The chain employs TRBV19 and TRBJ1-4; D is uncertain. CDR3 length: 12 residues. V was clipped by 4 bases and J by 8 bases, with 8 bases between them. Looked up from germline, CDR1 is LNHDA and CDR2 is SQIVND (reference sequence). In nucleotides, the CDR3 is TGTGCCAGTAGTAGGAGGAAAGAAAAACTGTTTTTT. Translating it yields CASSRRKEKLFF.

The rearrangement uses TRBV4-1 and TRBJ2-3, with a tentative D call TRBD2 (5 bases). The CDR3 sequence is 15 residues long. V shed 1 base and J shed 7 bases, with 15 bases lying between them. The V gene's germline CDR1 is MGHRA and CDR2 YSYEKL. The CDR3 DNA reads TGCGCCAGCAGCCAAGTTTATCTAGCTCTGAATACGCAGTATTTT. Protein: CASSQVYLALNTQYF.

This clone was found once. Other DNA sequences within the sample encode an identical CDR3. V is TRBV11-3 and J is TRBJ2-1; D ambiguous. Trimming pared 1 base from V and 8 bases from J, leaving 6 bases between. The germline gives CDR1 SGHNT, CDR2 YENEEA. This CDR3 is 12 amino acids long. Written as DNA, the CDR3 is TGTGCCAGCAGCTTAGTGAGAGATGAGCAGTTCTTC. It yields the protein CASSLVRDEQFF.

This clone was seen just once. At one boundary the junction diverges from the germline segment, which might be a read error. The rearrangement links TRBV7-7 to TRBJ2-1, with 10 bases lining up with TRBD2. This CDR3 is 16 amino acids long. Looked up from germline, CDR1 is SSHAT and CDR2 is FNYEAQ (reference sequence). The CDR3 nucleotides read TGTGCTAGCAGCTTAGATTGGACTAGCGGCCACAATGAGCAGTTCTTC. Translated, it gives CASSLDWTSGHNEQFF. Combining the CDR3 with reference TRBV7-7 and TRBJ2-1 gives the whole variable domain GAGVSQSPRYKVTKRGQDVTLRCDPISSHATLYWYQQALGQGPEFLTYFNYEAQPDKSGLPSDRFSAERPEGSISTLTIQRTEQRDSAMYRCASSLDWTSGHNEQFFGPGTRLTVL.